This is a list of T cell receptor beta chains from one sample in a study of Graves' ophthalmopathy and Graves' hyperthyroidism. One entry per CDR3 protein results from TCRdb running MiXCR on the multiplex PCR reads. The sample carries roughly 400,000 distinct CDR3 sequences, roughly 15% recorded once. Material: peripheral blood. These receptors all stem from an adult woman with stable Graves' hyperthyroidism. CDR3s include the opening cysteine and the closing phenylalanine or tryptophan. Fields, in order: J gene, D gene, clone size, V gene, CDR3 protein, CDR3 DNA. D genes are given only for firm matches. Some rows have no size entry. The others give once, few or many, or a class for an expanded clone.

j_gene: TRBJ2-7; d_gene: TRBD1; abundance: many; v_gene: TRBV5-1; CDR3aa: CASSSPDRGTYEQYF; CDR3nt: TGCGCCAGCAGCTCACCCGACAGGGGTACCTACGAGCAGTACTTC
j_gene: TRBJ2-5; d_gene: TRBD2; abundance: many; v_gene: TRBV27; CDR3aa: CASSSPTSGSLQETQYF; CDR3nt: TGTGCCAGCAGTTCTCCAACTAGCGGGAGCCTCCAAGAGACCCAGTACTTC
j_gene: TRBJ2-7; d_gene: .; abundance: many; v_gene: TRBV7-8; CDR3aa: CASSPPGRGYYEQYF; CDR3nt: TGTGCCAGCAGCCCCCCCGGGCGGGGCTACTACGAGCAGTACTTC
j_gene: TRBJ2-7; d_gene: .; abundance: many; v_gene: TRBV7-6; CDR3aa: CASSLTGVVDEQYF; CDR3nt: TGTGCCAGCAGCTTAACGGGAGTTGTTGACGAGCAGTACTTC
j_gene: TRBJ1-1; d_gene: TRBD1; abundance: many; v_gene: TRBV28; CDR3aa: CASPPSGRGYTEAFF; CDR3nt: TGTGCCAGCCCTCCTTCAGGCAGGGGGTACACTGAAGCTTTCTTT
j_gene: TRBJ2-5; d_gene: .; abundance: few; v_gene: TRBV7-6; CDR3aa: CASSIRHSQETKYF; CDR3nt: TGTGCCAGCAGCATCAGACATTCCCAAGAGACCAAGTACTTC
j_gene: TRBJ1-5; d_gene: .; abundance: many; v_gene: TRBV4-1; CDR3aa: CASSQEWEANQPQHF; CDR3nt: TGCGCCAGCAGCCAAGAATGGGAGGCAAATCAGCCCCAGCATTTT
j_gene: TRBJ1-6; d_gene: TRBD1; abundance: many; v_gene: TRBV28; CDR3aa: CASSLTGGGVSPLHF; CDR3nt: TGTGCCAGCAGTTTAACAGGGGGCGGCGTTTCACCCCTCCACTTT
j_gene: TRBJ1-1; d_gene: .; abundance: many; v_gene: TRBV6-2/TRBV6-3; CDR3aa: CASSYSWSTEAFF; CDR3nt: TGTGCCAGCAGTTACTCGTGGTCCACTGAAGCTTTCTTT
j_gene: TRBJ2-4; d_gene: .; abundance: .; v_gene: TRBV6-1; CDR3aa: CASSRIPSGAAAAKNIQYF; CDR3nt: TGTGCCAGCAGTCGGATACCTTCGGGGGCGGCGGCTGCCAAAAACATTCAGTACTTC
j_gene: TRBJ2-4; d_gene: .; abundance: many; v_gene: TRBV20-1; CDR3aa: CSARAPGASLFNIQYF; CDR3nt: TGCAGTGCTAGAGCGCCAGGGGCCTCCCTCTTTAACATTCAGTACTTC
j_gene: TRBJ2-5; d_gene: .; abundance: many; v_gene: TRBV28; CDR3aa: CASSLWDNQETQYF; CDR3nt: TGTGCCAGCAGTTTATGGGACAATCAAGAGACCCAGTACTTC
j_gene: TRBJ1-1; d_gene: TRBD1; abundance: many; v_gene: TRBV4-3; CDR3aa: CASSQDALDREILAFF; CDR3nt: TGCGCCAGCAGCCAAGATGCGTTGGACAGGGAAATTCTAGCTTTCTTT
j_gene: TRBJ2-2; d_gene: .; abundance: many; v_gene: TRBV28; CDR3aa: CASSSPGEGGELFF; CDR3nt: TGTGCCAGCAGTTCCCCTGGAGAGGGCGGGGAGCTGTTTTTT
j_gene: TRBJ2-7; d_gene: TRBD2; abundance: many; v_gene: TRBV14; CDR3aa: CASSQRSTSGSWSYEQYF; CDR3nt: TGTGCCAGCAGCCAAAGGTCGACTAGCGGGAGTTGGTCCTACGAGCAGTACTTC
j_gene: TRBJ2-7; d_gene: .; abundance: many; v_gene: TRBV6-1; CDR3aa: CASSEPGGYEQYF; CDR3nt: TGTGCCAGCAGTGAACCCGGGGGTTACGAGCAGTACTTC
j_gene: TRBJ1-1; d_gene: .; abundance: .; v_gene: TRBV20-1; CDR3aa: CSASRDNTEAFF; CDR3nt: TGCAGTGCTAGTAGGGACAACACTGAAGCTTTCTTT
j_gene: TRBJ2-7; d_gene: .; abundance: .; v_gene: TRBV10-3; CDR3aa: CATSFEINRAYYEQYF; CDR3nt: TGTGCCACCTCCTTTGAGATTAACAGGGCGTACTACGAGCAGTACTTC
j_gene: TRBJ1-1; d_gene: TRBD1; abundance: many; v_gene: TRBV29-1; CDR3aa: CSVAGELRDRGQNTEAFF; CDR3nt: TGCAGCGTTGCGGGCGAGCTTAGGGACAGGGGGCAGAACACTGAAGCTTTCTTT
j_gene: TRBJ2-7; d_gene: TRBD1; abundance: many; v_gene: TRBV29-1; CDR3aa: CSVLGDSLSSYEQYF; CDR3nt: TGCAGCGTACTGGGGGACAGCCTAAGCTCCTACGAGCAGTACTTC
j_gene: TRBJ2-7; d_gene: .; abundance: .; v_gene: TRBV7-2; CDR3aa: CASSLKDRAEQYF; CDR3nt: TGTGCCAGCAGCTTGAAGGACAGAGCCGAGCAGTACTTC
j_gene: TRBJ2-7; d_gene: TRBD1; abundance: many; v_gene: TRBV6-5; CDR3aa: CASSSKYRDSLNYEQYF; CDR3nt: TGTGCCAGCAGTTCGAAGTACCGGGACAGCCTAAACTACGAGCAGTACTTC
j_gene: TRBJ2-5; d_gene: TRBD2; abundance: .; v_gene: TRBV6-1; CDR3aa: CASRLAGGHQTQYF; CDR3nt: TGTGCCAGCAGACTAGCGGGGGGCCATCAGACCCAGTACTTC
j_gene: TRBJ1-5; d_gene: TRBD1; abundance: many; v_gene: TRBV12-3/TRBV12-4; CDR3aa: CASSLAYDRGIQPQHF; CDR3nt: TGTGCCAGCAGTTTAGCATACGACAGGGGGATTCAGCCCCAGCATTTT
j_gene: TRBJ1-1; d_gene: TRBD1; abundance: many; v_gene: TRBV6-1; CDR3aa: CASSGLDREDGTEAFF; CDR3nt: TGTGCCAGCAGTGGGTTGGACAGGGAGGATGGTACTGAAGCTTTCTTT
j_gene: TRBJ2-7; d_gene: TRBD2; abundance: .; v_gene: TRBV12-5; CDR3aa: CASGLRLAGGSRYEQYF; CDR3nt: TGTGCTAGTGGTTTGAGGCTAGCGGGGGGCAGCCGTTACGAGCAGTACTTC
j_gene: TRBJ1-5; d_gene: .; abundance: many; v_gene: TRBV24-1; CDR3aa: CATSDSGSNQPQHF; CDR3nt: TGTGCCACCAGTGATTCAGGAAGCAATCAGCCCCAGCATTTT
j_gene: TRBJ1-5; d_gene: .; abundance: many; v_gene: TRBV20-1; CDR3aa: CSARDENPGLNQPQHF; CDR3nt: TGCAGTGCTAGAGATGAGAACCCGGGTCTCAATCAGCCCCAGCATTTT
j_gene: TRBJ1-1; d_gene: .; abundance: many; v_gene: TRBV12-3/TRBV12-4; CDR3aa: CASGSQGLNTEAFF; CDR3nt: TGTGCCAGCGGGTCACAGGGTTTGAACACTGAAGCTTTCTTT
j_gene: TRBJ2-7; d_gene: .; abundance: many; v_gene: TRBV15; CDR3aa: CATSRDLDSVPSHEQYF; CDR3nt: TGTGCCACCAGCAGAGATTTGGATAGCGTCCCGTCCCACGAGCAGTACTTC
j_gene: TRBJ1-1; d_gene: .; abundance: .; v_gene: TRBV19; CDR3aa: CASSIVGRGVSDAFF; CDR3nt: TGTGCCAGTAGTATAGTAGGACGGGGTGTATCTGATGCTTTCTTT
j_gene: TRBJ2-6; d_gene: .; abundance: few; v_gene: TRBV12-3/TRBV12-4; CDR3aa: CASSLAEAGANVLTF; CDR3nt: TGTGCCAGCAGTTTGGCGGAGGCTGGGGCCAACGTCCTGACTTTC
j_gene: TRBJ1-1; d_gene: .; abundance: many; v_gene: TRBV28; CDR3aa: CASSLMNTEAFF; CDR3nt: TGTGCCAGCAGTTTAATGAACACTGAAGCTTTCTTT
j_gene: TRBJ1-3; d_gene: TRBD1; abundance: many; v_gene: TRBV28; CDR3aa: CASSPGTAIGNTIYF; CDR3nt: TGTGCCAGCAGTCCCGGGACAGCCATTGGAAACACCATATATTTT
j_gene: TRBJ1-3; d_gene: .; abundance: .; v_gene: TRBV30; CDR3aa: CASGQGRNTIYF; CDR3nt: TGTGCCTCCGGGCAGGGGAGAAACACCATATATTTT
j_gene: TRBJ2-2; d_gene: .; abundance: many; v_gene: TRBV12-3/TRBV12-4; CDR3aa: CASRAGTTSPGELFF; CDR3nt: TGTGCCAGCAGAGCCGGGACCACATCACCCGGGGAGCTGTTTTTT
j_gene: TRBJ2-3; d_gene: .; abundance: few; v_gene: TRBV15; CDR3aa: CATSSPRKGDTQYF; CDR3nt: TGTGCCACCAGCAGTCCGCGCAAGGGAGATACGCAGTATTTT
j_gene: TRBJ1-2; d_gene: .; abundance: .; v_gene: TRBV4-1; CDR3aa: CASSQSRGYTF; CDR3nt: TGCGCCAGCAGCCAATCGAGAGGCTACACCTTC
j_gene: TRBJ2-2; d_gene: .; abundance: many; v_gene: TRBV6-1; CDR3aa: CASSASEGRPGELFF; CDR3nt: TGTGCCAGCAGTGCCTCAGAGGGGCGGCCCGGGGAGCTGTTTTTT
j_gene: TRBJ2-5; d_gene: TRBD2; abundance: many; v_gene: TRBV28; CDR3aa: CASSPGLAGGMTETQYF; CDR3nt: TGTGCCAGCAGTCCGGGACTAGCGGGAGGGATGACGGAGACCCAGTACTTC
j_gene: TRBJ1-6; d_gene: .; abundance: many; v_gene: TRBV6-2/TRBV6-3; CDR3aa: CASGKTALNSPLHF; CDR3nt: TGTGCCAGCGGAAAGACAGCTTTAAATTCACCCCTCCACTTT
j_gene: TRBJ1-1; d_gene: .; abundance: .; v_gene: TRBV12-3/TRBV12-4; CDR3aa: CASSPLSGITEAFF; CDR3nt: TGTGCCAGCAGCCCTCTTAGTGGCATCACTGAAGCTTTCTTT
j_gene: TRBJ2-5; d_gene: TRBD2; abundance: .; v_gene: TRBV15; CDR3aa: CATSPRRSGSAGEQYF; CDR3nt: TGTGCCACCAGCCCCCGAAGATCTGGGTCGGCGGGGGAGCAGTACTTC
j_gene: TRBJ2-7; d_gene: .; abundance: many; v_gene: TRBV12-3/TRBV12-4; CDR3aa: CASSLAYYEQYF; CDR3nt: TGTGCCAGCAGTTTAGCTTATTACGAGCAGTACTTC
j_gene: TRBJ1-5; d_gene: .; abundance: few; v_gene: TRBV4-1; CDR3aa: CASSQVGPGGSNQPQHF; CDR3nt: .
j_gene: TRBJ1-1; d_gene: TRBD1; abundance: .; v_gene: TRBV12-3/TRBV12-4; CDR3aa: CASSPPGQSTEAFF; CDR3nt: TGTGCCAGCAGTCCACCGGGACAGAGCACTGAAGCTTTCTTT
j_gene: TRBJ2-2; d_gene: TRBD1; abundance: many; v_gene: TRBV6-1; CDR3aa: CASREGGADTGELFF; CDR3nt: TGTGCCAGCAGGGAAGGGGGCGCGGACACCGGGGAGCTGTTTTTT
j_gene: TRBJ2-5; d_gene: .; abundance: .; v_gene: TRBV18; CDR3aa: CASSPPGATQYF; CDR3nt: TGTGCCAGCTCACCACCCGGGGCGACCCAGTACTTC
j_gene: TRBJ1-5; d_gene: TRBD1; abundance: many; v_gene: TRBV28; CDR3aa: CASSDRAPQHF; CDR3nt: TGTGCCAGCAGTGACAGGGCTCCCCAGCATTTT
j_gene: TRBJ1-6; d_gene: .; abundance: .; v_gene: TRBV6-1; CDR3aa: CASSPGHYNSPLHF; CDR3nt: TGTGCCAGCAGCCCCGGTCACTATAATTCACCCCTCCACTTT
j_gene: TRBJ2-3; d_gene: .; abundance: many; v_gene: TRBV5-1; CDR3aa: CASSSTGTDTQYF; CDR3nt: TGCGCCAGCAGCTCGACAGGCACAGATACGCAGTATTTT
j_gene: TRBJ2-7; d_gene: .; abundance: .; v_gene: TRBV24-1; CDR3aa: CATSDPGRGYEQYF; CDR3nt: TGTGCCACCAGTGATCCAGGTCGGGGCTACGAGCAGTACTTC
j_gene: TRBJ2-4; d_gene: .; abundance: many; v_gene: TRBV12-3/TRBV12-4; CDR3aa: CASIGDLTTPIQYF; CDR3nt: TGTGCCAGCATTGGGGACTTAACCACTCCCATTCAGTACTTC